The present entry profiles one T cell receptor beta chain with its context. Trimming removed 5 bases at V and 6 bases at J, with 15 bases between. Germline assignment: CDR1 LNHDA and CDR2 SQIVND (reference sequence). The CDR3 covers 14 residues. These data come from a study of control samples from healthy donors and cancer patients. The data were produced by immunoSEQ multiplex PCR, yet TCRdb's version contains in-frame clones alone and is incomplete. The sample has about 130,000 clones, about 92% seen once. The V gene is TRBV19, the J gene TRBJ2-3; tentative D call: TRBD1 (6 bases). The source is a man in his forties or fifties with head and neck cancer. The source material was PBMCs. The CDR3 sequence is CASSLGQIRDTQYF. CDR3 DNA: TGTGCCAGTAGTCTCGGACAGATAAGGGATACGCAGTATTTT.